This T cell receptor (beta chain) is drawn from a study of control samples from healthy donors and cancer patients. This CDR3 spans 15 amino acids. Germline V gene lookup returns CDR1 MNHEY and CDR2 SMNVEV (reference sequence). V was clipped by 4 bases and J by 9 bases, with 16 bases between them. Produced via immunoSEQ multiplex PCR; TCRdb's table is partial and in-frame only. The sample lists roughly 170,000 clones; 85% to 95% were seen once. This TCR was recovered from a woman in her late teens or twenties in good health. Sequenced sample: blood. The chain employs TRBV27 and TRBJ1-6; a possible D gene is TRBD1 (6 bases). CDR3 nucleotide sequence: TGTGCCAGCAGTTACCGGGACAATAGGATTTCACCCCTCCACTTT. It codes for CASSYRDNRISPLHF.